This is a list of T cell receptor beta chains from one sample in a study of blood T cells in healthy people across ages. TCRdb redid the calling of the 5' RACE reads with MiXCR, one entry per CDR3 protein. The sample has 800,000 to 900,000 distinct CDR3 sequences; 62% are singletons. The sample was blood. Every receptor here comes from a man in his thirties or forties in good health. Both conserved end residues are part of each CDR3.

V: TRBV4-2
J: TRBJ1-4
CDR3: CASSQRTGGVTNEKLFF

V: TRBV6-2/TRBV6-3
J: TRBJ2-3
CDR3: CASGDEDTQYF

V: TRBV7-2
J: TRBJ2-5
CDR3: CASSPLFGGGYQETQYF

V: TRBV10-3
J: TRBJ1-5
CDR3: CAISEGAFGNQPQHF

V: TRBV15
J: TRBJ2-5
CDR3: CATSRASGLQETQYF

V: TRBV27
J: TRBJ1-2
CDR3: CASSLRSGIGYTF

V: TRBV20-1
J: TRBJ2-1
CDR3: CSASWLTEQFF

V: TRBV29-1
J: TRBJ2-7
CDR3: CSVSGILSYEQYF

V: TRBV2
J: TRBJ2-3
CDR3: CASSERRADTQYF

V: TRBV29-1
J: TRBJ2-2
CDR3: CSVGGRGGTGELFF

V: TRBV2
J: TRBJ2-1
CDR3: CASSPWGQTYNEQFF

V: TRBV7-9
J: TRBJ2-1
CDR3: CASIVGSGYDEQFF

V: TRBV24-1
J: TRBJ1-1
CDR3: CATSDPWGAEAFF

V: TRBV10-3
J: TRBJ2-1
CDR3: CAIGLAGGNEQFF

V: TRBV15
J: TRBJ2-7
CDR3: CATSRDLGVDSYEQYF

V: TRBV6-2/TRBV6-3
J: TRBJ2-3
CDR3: CASSYGRGGPTDTQYF

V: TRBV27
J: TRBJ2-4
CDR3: CASSGPAGLLYF

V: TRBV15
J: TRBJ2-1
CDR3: CATSRDQPGANEQFF

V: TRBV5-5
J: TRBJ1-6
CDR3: CASNRVIEGSPLHF

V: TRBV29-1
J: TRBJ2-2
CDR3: CSAYKYTGELFF

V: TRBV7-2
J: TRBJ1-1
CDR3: CASSLASKVNTEAFF

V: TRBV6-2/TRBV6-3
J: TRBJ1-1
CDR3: CASSYTGRNTEAFF

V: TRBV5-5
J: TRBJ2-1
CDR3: CASSSAGRPASYNEQFF

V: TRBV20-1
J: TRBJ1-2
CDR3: CSASRQGYGYTF

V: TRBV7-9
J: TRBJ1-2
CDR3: CASTDRVSYGYTF

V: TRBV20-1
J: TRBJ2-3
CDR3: CSARAYTGVTDTQYF

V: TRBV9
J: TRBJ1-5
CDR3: CASSVGAVTYQPQHF

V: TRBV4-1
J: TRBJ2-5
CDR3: CASSQWGAQETQYF

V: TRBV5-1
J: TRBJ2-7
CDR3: CASSLDGQTYEQYF

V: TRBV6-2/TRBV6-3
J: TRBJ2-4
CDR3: CASSYATGALAKNIQYF

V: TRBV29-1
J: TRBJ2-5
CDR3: CSAWGSRGDEETQYF

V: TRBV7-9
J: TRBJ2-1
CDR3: CVSSLGQGWSYNEQFF

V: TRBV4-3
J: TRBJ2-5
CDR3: CASSQTGQGVRETQYF

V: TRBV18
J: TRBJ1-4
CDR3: CASSHAKQGINEKLFF

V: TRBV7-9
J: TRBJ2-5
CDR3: CASSLLAGAIQYQETQYF

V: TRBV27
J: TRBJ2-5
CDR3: CASSGTSLAETQYF

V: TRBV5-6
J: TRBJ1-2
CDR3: CASSLGHAGYGYTF

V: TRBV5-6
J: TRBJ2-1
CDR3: CASSWEPGGYNEQFF

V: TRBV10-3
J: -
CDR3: CAIPSYGGPSREQYF

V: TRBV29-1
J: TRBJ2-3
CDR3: CSEVDFLGGTDTQYF

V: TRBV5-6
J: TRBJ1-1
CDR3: CASSSTAGSHTEAFF

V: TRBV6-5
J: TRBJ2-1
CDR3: CASSYSGQGGYNEQFF

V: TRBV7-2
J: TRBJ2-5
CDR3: CASSSYQETQYF

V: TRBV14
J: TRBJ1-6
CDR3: CASSKRSQGVGSPLHF

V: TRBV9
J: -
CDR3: CASSGRDVRLYEQYF

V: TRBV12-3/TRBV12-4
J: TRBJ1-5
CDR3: CASSFGQVNQPQHF

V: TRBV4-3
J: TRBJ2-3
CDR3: CASSQDPTSKSQDTQYF

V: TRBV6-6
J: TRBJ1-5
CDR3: CASRLPGRSRNQPQHF

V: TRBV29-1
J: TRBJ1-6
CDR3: CSVTTGYNSPLHF

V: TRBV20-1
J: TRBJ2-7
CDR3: CSASGLTYEQYF

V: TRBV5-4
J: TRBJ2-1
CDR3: CAAQTDSYNEQFF

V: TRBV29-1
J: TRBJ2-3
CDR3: CSVDGGSNTDTQYF

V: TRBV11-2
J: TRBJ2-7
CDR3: CASSLTLRQQGVTYEQYF

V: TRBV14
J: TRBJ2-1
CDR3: CASSQDLGGAWSYNEQFF

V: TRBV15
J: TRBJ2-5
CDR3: CATSATAVTGWNRETQYF

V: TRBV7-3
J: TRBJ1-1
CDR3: CASSPGQITEAFF

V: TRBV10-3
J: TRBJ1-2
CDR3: CAIKTEYYGYTF

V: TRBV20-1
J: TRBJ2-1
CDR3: CSAPRQGNYNEQFF

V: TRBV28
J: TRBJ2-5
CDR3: CASSYRTGTQYF

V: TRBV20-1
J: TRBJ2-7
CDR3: CSAAGPYEQYF